Below, 7 T cell receptor beta chains from the same sample are listed, as sequenced in a study of beta chain features in type 1 diabetes. Sequenced material consisted of expressed TCRB transcripts (all of the isolated RNA was reverse transcribed). Generated by immunoSEQ multiplex PCR, the TCRdb table keeps only in-frame clones and is missing some. The sample contains 120,000 to 150,000 clones, about 51% of which appear only once. The material sequenced was Tregs from blood. The receptors here all came from a man between 18 and 29 years old in good health.

The chain couples TRBV5-6 to TRBJ2-2, with D tentatively TRBD2 (5 bases). Germline V gene data show CDR1 as SGHDT and CDR2 as YYEEEE. The CDR3 length is 13 residues. Trimming stripped 5 bases from V and 2 bases from J, with 7 bases between. The CDR3 region is CASREVNTGELFF. CDR3 sequence (DNA): TGTGCCAGCAGGGAGGTAAACACCGGGGAGCTGTTTTTT. The full variable domain, rest sourced from reference TRBV5-6 and TRBJ2-2, is DAGVTQSPTHLIKTRGQQVTLRCSPKSGHDTVSWYQQALGQGPQFIFQYYEEEERQRGNFPDRFSGHQFPNYSSELNVNALLLGDSALYLCASREVNTGELFFGEGSRLTVL.

This clone appeared once. The rearrangement uses TRBV28 and TRBJ2-4; 8 bases fit TRBD2. Germline CDR1 and CDR2: MDHEN and SYDVKM. The CDR3 has 12 residues. In DNA, the CDR3 is TGTGCTAGCGGGGAGGCCAAAAACATTCAGTACTTC. Protein: CASGEAKNIQYF. The whole variable domain, remainder taken from reference TRBV28 and TRBJ2-4, is DVKVTQSSRYLVKRTGEKVFLECVQDMDHENMFWYRQDPGLGLRLIYFSYDVKMKEKGDIPEGYSVSREKKERFSLILESASTNQTSMYLCASGEAKNIQYFGAGTRLSVL.

The genes are TRBV27 and TRBJ1-6; 7 bases fit TRBD1. Germline CDR1 reads MNHEY; CDR2 reads SMNVEV (reference sequence). The CDR3 has 15 residues. V shed 6 bases, J shed 6 bases, and the junction held 8 bases outside the gene matches. The CDR3 loop reads CASSQGQIANSPLHF. For the CDR3, the DNA is TGTGCCAGCAGCCAGGGACAGATAGCTAATTCACCCCTCCACTTT.

The J gene is TRBJ1-1, the V gene TRBV25-1; 9 bases are a match to TRBD1. Germline CDR1 is MGHDK and CDR2 is SYGVNS. The CDR3 has 15 amino acids. Trimming removed 4 bases from V and 4 bases from J; junction bases left unmatched: 7. The CDR3 loop reads CASSAGQGLSTEAFF. The CDR3 region has the DNA TGTGCCAGCAGTGCGGGACAGGGATTGAGCACTGAAGCTTTCTTT.

The chain links TRBV7-3 to TRBJ2-2; 7 bases line up with TRBD1. The CDR3 is 15 residues long. V shed 2 bases and J 6 bases; nucleotides not matched to a gene: 6. Germline V gives CDR1 SGHTA, CDR2 FQGTGA. The CDR3 nucleotides are TGTGCCAGCAGCTTAGACAGGGCCGGTTCCGGGGAGCTGTTTTTT. Its translation is CASSLDRAGSGELFF.

V and J are TRBV5-4 and TRBJ2-1; 10 bases are a match to TRBD2. The V segment lost 0 bases and the J segment 9 bases; nucleotides outside the gene matches: 6. CDR3 length: 15 amino acids. CDR1 and CDR2 (germline): SGHNT, YYREEE (reference sequence). The CDR3 nucleotides are TGTGCCAGCAGCTTGGGAACTAGCGGGAAGGGTGAGCAGTTCTTC. Translated: CASSLGTSGKGEQFF.

The chain employs TRBV7-2 and TRBJ2-1; 8 bases are shared with TRBD2. V shed 1 base and J 12 bases; nucleotides not matched to a gene: 11. CDR3 length: 15 amino acids. Germline lookup yields CDR1 SGHTA and CDR2 FQGNSA. The CDR3 region has the DNA TGTGCCAGCAGCTTAGAGGGGACTAGGGAGGTAGGGCAGTTCTTC. Translating it yields CASSLEGTREVGQFF.